Below are 17 T cell receptor beta chains sequenced from a single sample in a study of metastatic and nonmetastatic thyroid tumors. None of the patients had undergone any treatment ahead of thyroid surgery. TCRdb re-clonotyped the PCR reads through MiXCR. The top ten clones hold approximately 15% of a sample with tens of thousands of clones, over 20% of them seen once. Specimen: blood. These receptors were obtained from a female donor with papillary thyroid cancer or a benign thyroid nodule (not recorded which). Some clones in this sample may be carry-over from other donors' samples.

This clone has just a few counts. The J gene is TRBJ2-1, the V gene TRBV6-1, with 9 bases identical to TRBD2. The CDR3 is 15 amino acids. Germline CDR1 MNHNS, CDR2 SASEGT. With 3 bases clipped from V and 5 bases from J, the junction kept 5 bases outside the gene matches. The CDR3 here is CASSEDSGSNNEQFF. In DNA, the CDR3 is TGTGCCAGCAGTGAGGATAGCGGGAGTAACAATGAGCAGTTCTTC.

Of note for this clone: A much larger clone is a single base away; this may be a read error. Other DNA variants within this sample encode the same CDR3. The chain couples TRBV5-4 to TRBJ1-1; unclear D gene. CDR3 size: 16 residues. CDR1 is SGHNT and CDR2 is YYREEE in the germline V gene (reference sequence). CDR3 sequence reads: CASSFGGALGNTEAFF. CDR3 bases: TGTGCCAGCAGCTTTGGTGGAGCCCTCGGTAACACCGAAGCTTTCTTT.

The rearrangement links TRBV20-1 to TRBJ1-2; D unclear. The germline V gene encodes CDR1 DFQATT and CDR2 SNEGSKA (reference sequence). The CDR3 has 15 residues. V gave up 1 base and J gave up 6 bases, with 18 bases separating them. The CDR3 DNA is TGCAGTGCTAGAGCCCTAACGACATTAACGGATGGCTACACCTTC. It is translated as CSARALTTLTDGYTF.

This clone is termed medium-sized (0.01 to 0.1%). The rearrangement uses TRBV27 and TRBJ2-7, with 11 bases aligning to TRBD2. Trimming at V came to 7 bases and at J to 2 bases, leaving 16 bases not matched to a gene. The CDR3 runs to 18 residues. Per germline, CDR1 MNHEY and CDR2 SMNVEV (reference sequence). CDR3 loop: CASKLQGVGLAATYEQYF. CDR3 bases: TGTGCCAGCAAACTACAGGGGGTGGGACTAGCGGCAACCTACGAGCAGTACTTC.

The chain links TRBV18 to TRBJ1-2, with D unclear. The CDR3 consists of 13 residues. Trimming removed 0 bases at V and 5 bases at J, with 7 bases between. Germline assignment: CDR1 KGHSH and CDR2 LQKENI. CDR3 protein: CASSPPTEYGYTF. CDR3 DNA sequence: TGTGCCAGCTCACCACCGACGGAGTATGGCTACACCTTC.

This clone was picked up many times. The chain employs TRBV11-3 and TRBJ2-2, with 10 bases identical to TRBD2. This CDR3 region has 15 residues. Germline trimming cut 4 bases from V and 4 bases from J; bases unmatched to any gene: 3. Germline values: CDR1 SGHNT, CDR2 YENEEA. As DNA, the CDR3 is TGTGCCAGCAGCTCATTAGCGGGGGGCACCGGGGAGCTGTTTTTT. It yields the protein CASSSLAGGTGELFF.

This clone was seen more than once but under ten times. The chain links TRBV2 to TRBJ1-1; D gene uncertain. V lost 4 bases to trimming and J lost 1 base, with 7 bases between them. Germline CDR1 is SNHLY and CDR2 is FYNNEI. CDR3 length equals 13 residues. This CDR3 reads CASSVFGNTEAFF. CDR3 in DNA: TGTGCCAGCAGTGTGTTCGGGAACACTGAAGCTTTCTTT.

Many counts were recorded for this clone. This chain links TRBV4-2 with TRBJ1-1, with D unclear. Per germline, CDR1 LGHNA and CDR2 YNFKEQ. The CDR3 has 14 residues. V lost 0 bases and J 11 bases, leaving 16 bases between the germline ends. CDR3: CASSQDRFGQEAFF. The CDR3 region has the DNA TGTGCCAGCAGCCAAGATCGGTTTGGGCAGGAGGCTTTCTTT.

V gene TRBV7-2 combines with J gene TRBJ2-7; D unclear. CDR1 SGHTA and CDR2 FQGNSA come from the germline V gene. The CDR3 totals 11 residues. The V end was cut by 6 bases, the J end by 2 bases, with 5 bases between. Here the CDR3 DNA reads TGTGCCAGCAGTAATACCTACGAGCAGTACTTC. Translating it yields CASSNTYEQYF.

As DNA, the CDR3 is TGCAGTGCTGAGGGACAGGGTCTTCAGCCCCAGCATTTT. Encoded protein: CSAEGQGLQPQHF. This chain connects TRBV20-1 to TRBJ1-5; 9 nucleotides match TRBD1. CDR3 length: 13 amino acids. Germline V CDR1 and CDR2: DFQATT, SNEGSKA (reference sequence). The trim removed 5 bases at V and 6 bases at J, leaving 5 bases unmatched.

This clone was seen at least ten times. The chain combines TRBV24-1 with TRBJ2-3; possibly TRBD1 or TRBD2 for D (5 bases each). Germline values: CDR1 KGHDR, CDR2 SFDVKD. The CDR3 covers 17 residues. V gave up 3 bases and J gave up 0 bases, with 15 bases separating them. CDR3 sequence (DNA): TGTGCCACCAGTGATCCGTGGAGGACAACCAGCACAGATACGCAGTATTTT. Its protein product is CATSDPWRTTSTDTQYF.

The rearrangement joins TRBV6-1 to TRBJ2-1; perhaps TRBD2 as D (5 bases). The V end lost 7 bases, the J end lost 1 base, and 11 bases lay between the germline ends. The CDR3 has 14 amino acids. Germline V gene data show CDR1 as MNHNS and CDR2 as SASEGT. CDR3 in DNA: TGTGCCAGCACGGACTCTGGGTCCTACAATGAGCAGTTCTTC. This codes for CASTDSGSYNEQFF.

The table lists this clone with many counts. The rearrangement uses TRBV3-1 and TRBJ1-2; no definite D call. The germline CDR1 and CDR2 sequences are LGHDT and YNNKEL (reference sequence). Trimming stripped 0 bases from V and 6 bases from J, with 8 bases between. This CDR3 has 13 amino acids. CDR3 coding DNA: TGTGCCAGCAGCCAAGATTTGCGGGATGGCTACACCTTC. Protein: CASSQDLRDGYTF.

The J gene is TRBJ2-5, the V gene TRBV6-5; TRBD2 matches at 7 bases. V trimming: 5 bases; J trimming: 5 bases; junction bases outside the gene matches: 8. Per germline, CDR1 MNHEY and CDR2 SVGAGI. The CDR3 sequence is 14 residues long. CDR3: CASSRKGGEETQYF. In nucleotides, the CDR3 is TGTGCCAGCAGTCGGAAGGGAGGGGAGGAGACCCAGTACTTC.

This clone was recorded many times. The chain combines TRBV7-6 with TRBJ1-6; maybe TRBD1 (6 bases). V was pared by 1 base and J by 9 bases, with 13 bases between. This CDR3 has 15 amino acids. From germline, CDR1 is SGHVS and CDR2 FNYEAQ. In DNA form, the CDR3 reads TGTGCCAGCAGCTTAGGTCAGGGGATCAGTTCACCCCTCCACTTT. Its protein is CASSLGQGISSPLHF.

At least ten counts were recorded for this clone. The chain carries TRBV20-1 and TRBJ1-4, with D perhaps matching TRBD1 (5 bases). The V gene's germline CDR1 is DFQATT and CDR2 SNEGSKA (reference sequence). The CDR3 length is 14 residues. The V end was cut by 0 bases, the J end by 8 bases, with 13 bases between. The CDR3 sequence: CSARERDLGEKLFF. The CDR3, as DNA: TGCAGTGCTAGAGAACGGGACTTGGGAGAAAAACTGTTTTTT.

This clone showed up just a few times. This chain joins TRBV6-2 or TRBV6-3 and TRBJ2-7, with D perhaps TRBD2 (6 bases). This CDR3 is built from 13 residues. CDR1 MNHEY and CDR2 SVGEGT come from the germline V gene. V was clipped by 4 bases and J by 6 bases, with 13 bases between them. The CDR3 loop reads CASSFSTSPEQYF. CDR3 DNA sequence: TGTGCCAGCAGTTTCTCCACTAGCCCCGAGCAGTACTTC.